These 10 T cell receptor beta chains were all obtained from the same sample, sequenced in a study of blood T cell repertoires in COVID-19. The assay was immunoSEQ multiplex PCR, and TCRdb's table has in-frame clones only and misses some. Of 70,000 or so clones in the sample, around 82% are singletons; the top ten hold 15% to 18%. Input material: peripheral blood. All receptors derive from a human donor in a cohort sampled during active COVID-19.

V usage is TRBV3-1 (or the pseudogene TRBV3-2) and J usage is TRBJ1-6; the D is unclear. This CDR3 comprises 17 residues. V dropped 0 bases and J dropped 3 bases, with 12 bases sitting between them. Looked up from germline, CDR1 is LGHDT and CDR2 is YNNKEL (reference sequence). The CDR3 region has the DNA TGTGCCAGCAGCCAAGATCCAGGCCCGATCTATAATTCACCCCTCCACTTT. Protein: CASSQDPGPIYNSPLHF.

On this clone: Other DNA sequences from this sample encode an identical CDR3 as well. This sequence joins TRBV5-4 and TRBJ2-7; D unresolved. Trimming took off 0 bases at V and 0 bases at J, with 4 bases between the two ends. The CDR3 is 13 amino acids. From germline, CDR1 is SGHNT and CDR2 YYREEE (reference sequence). The chain's CDR3 is CASSLGSSYEQYF. Written as DNA, the CDR3 is TGTGCCAGCAGCTTGGGTAGCTCCTACGAGCAGTACTTC.

The V and J genes are TRBV11-3 and TRBJ2-3, with a possible D match to TRBD2 (7 bases). The CDR3 runs to 14 residues. The germline gives CDR1 SGHNT, CDR2 YENEEA. The V end lost 8 bases, the J end lost 0 bases, and 12 bases lay between the germline ends. As DNA, the CDR3 is TGTGCCAGCTCCCGGGGGGCTAGCACAGATACGCAGTATTTT. Translated, it gives CASSRGASTDTQYF.

V is TRBV7-2 and J is TRBJ1-1; TRBD1 is a possible D gene (6 bases). With 5 bases removed from V and 1 base from J, the gap between germline ends came to 14 bases. Germline-derived CDR1 and CDR2 are SGHTA and FQGNSA. The CDR3 length is 15 residues. CDR3 bases: TGTGCCAGCAGCAAAGGGGGGGGGCCGAACACTGAAGCTTTCTTT. Translation gives CASSKGGGPNTEAFF.

This chain joins TRBV30 and TRBJ2-6; D might be TRBD1 (6 bases). The CDR3 consists of 14 residues. V was clipped by 4 bases and J by 4 bases, with 11 bases between them. Germline values: CDR1 GTSNPN, CDR2 SVGIG (reference sequence). This chain's CDR3 is CAWTTGSGANVLTF. DNA for the CDR3: TGTGCCTGGACCACAGGGTCGGGGGCCAACGTCCTGACTTTC.

V usage is TRBV5-1 and J usage is TRBJ1-4; possible D gene TRBD1, 5 bases. V gave up 0 bases and J gave up 3 bases, with 12 bases separating them. The CDR3 sequence is 16 residues long. Per germline, CDR1 SGHRS and CDR2 YFSETQ. The CDR3 loop is CASSLGSGVSNEKLFF. The CDR3 coding sequence is TGCGCCAGCAGCTTGGGATCGGGGGTTTCTAATGAAAAACTGTTTTTT. Based on the CDR3 plus reference TRBV5-1 and TRBJ1-4, the full variable domain is KAGVTQTPRYLIKTRGQQVTLSCSPISGHRSVSWYQQTPGQGLQFLFEYFSETQRNKGNFPGRFSGRQFSNSRSEMNVSTLELGDSALYLCASSLGSGVSNEKLFFGSGTQLSVL.

The rearrangement uses TRBV7-9 and TRBJ2-3, with 7 bases fitting TRBD1. This CDR3 is 16 amino acids long. The J segment lost 1 base and the V segment lost 5 bases, leaving 9 bases of the junction unmatched. CDR1 SEHNR and CDR2 FQNEAQ come from the germline V gene (reference sequence). The chain's CDR3 is CASSRRGGLGTDTQYF. As DNA, the CDR3 is TGTGCCAGCAGCCGACGAGGGGGCCTTGGCACAGATACGCAGTATTTT.

The V gene is TRBV11-3, the J gene TRBJ2-1, with TRBD2 matching 14 bases. Per germline, CDR1 SGHNT and CDR2 YENEEA. Trimming cost V 2 bases and J 5 bases; bases outside gene matches: 8. The CDR3 has 18 residues. The CDR3 coding sequence is TGTGCCAGCAGCTTATCGACTAGCGGGAGGGCCAGGGACAATGAGCAGTTCTTC. Protein: CASSLSTSGRARDNEQFF.

This rearrangement joins TRBV28 to TRBJ1-4; D uncertain. Trimming took off 2 bases at V and 8 bases at J, with 6 bases between the two ends. This CDR3 spans 12 amino acids. The germline gives CDR1 MDHEN, CDR2 SYDVKM. CDR3 DNA: TGTGCCAGCAGTTTACCGGGGGAAAAACTGTTTTTT. This translates into CASSLPGEKLFF.

This sequence joins TRBV30 and TRBJ1-2; 7 bases are a match to TRBD1. Germline V gene lookup returns CDR1 GTSNPN and CDR2 SVGIG (reference sequence). V was clipped by 7 bases and J by 3 bases; unmatched bases: 8. The length of the CDR3 is 13 residues. The CDR3 region is CASTQGSDYGYTF. The CDR3 bases are TGTGCCTCCACACAGGGGTCCGACTATGGCTACACCTTC. The full variable domain, completed using reference TRBV30 and TRBJ1-2, is SQTIHQWPATLVQPVGSPLSLECTVEGTSNPNLYWYRQAAGRGLQLLFYSVGIGQISSEVPQNLSASRPQDRQFILSSKKLLLSDSGFYLCASTQGSDYGYTFGSGTRLTVV.